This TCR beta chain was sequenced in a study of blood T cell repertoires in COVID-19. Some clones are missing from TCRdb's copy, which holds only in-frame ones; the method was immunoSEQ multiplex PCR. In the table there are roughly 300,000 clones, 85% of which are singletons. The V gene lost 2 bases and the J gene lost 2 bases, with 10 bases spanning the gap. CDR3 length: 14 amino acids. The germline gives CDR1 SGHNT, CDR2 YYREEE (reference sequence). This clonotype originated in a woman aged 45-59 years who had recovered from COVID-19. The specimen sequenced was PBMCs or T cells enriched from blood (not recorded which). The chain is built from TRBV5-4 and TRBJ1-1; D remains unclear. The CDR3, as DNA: TGTGCCAGCAGCTTAAGAGGGATCAACACTGAAGCTTTCTTT. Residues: CASSLRGINTEAFF. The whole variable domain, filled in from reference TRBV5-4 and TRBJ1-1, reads ETGVTQSPTHLIKTRGQQVTLRCSSQSGHNTVSWYQQALGQGPQFIFQYYREEENGRGNFPPRFSGLQFPNYSSELNVNALELDDSALYLCASSLRGINTEAFFGQGTRLTVV.